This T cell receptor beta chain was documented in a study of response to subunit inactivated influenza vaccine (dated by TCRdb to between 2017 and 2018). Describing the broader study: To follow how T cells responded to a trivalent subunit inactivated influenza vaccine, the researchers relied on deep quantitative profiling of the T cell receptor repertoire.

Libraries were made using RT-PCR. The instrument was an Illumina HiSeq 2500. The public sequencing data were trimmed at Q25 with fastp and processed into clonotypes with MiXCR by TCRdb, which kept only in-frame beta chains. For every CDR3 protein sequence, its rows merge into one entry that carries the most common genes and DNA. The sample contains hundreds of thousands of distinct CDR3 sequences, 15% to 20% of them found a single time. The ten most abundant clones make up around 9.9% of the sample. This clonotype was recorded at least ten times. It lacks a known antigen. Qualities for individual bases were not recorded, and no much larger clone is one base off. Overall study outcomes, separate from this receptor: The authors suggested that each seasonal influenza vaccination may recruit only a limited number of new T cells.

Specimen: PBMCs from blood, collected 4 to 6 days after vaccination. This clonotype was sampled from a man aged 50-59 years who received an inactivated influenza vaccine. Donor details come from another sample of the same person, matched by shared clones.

The CDR3 protein sequence reads: CASRSGGAVNEQFF. Here is the DNA: TGTGCCAGCCGGTCGGGGGGGGCGGTGAATGAGCAGTTCTTC. The chain is assembled from TRBV12-3 or TRBV12-4 and TRBJ2-1; 8 junctional bases match TRBD2. The CDR3 covers 14 residues, taking in both the cysteine and the phenylalanine. Only the CDR3 portion is preserved as DNA: 42 bases, with reading frame beginning at the first base. Germline trimming: 8 bases from V, 7 bases from J; junction bases outside gene matches: 10.